The T cell receptor (beta chain) described here comes from a study of shared clonotypes between healthy human individuals. For the study at large: Ranging from 18 to 49 in age, donors were two women and three men.

The sample holds a few counts of this clone. The antigen is undetermined. This table comes from immunoSEQ multiplex PCR, and its TCRdb copy is limited to in-frame clones, with some not included. The sample lists over 700,000 clones; just under 75% were seen once. This CDR3 has 15 amino acids. Germline CDR1 is SGHVS and CDR2 is FQNEAQ. V lost 4 bases, J lost 6 bases, and 11 bases stayed unmatched. Findings and caveats of the study: Donor clonotype sharing was expected to depend on sequencing depth.

The V and J genes are TRBV7-8 and TRBJ1-1; TRBD1 matches 7 bases. The source material was memory CD4+ T cells sorted from blood. The subset: CD45RA-negative fraction. This TCR was recovered from a woman aged 30 to 39 in good health. The CDR3 loop reads CASSSIPRGRPEAFF. The CDR3, as DNA: TGTGCCAGCAGCTCGATTCCCAGGGGGAGGCCTGAAGCTTTCTTT.